This T cell receptor beta chain comes out of a study of blood T cells in healthy people across ages. Then a second PCR, running about 6 to 12 cycles, was carried out with a sample-barcoded 5' primer and a J-beta primer mix. TCRdb ran MiXCR on the 5' RACE reads and lists one entry per CDR3 protein. This table holds over a million distinct CDR3 sequences, 55% to 75% found once. Per the germline V gene, CDR1 is SGHTA and CDR2 is FQGNSA. The J segment lost 6 bases and the V segment lost 4 bases, leaving 5 bases of the junction unmatched. The CDR3 loop spans 15 amino acids. The TCR was taken from a man aged 18-30 years in good health. This chain links TRBV7-2 with TRBJ2-3; 12 bases agree with TRBD2. The sequencing input was blood. Here the CDR3 reads CASSSASGGADTQYF. The CDR3 nucleotides are TGTGCCAGCAGCTCAGCTAGCGGGGGGGCGGATACGCAGTATTTT.